This T cell receptor gamma chain was obtained from a study of gamma-delta chains in newborns, infants, children. Study overall: Microbial exposure reportedly drives polyclonal innate γδ T cell expansion after birth.

TCRdb fed the reads into CATT to redo clone calling. The data show 900 to 1,100 gamma-chain clones, 3.5% to 5% seen once. This clone was seen a few times. A read error may be the cause here, since a much bigger clone is one base away. The CDR3 covers 15 residues. The germline gives CDR1 VENAVY, CDR2 YDSYNSRV. The V and J genes are TRGV8 and TRGJ1 or TRGJ2. Material: blood. This receptor was taken from a child who was a newborn, infant or young child, either healthy, febrile or measles-vaccinated (not recorded which). For the CDR3, the DNA is TGTGCCACCTGGGATACCATTAGGGGGGATTATAAGAAGCTCTTT. Amino acids: CATWDTIRGDYKKLF.